Described below is a single TCR beta chain sequence and its context. Its specificity is unknown. Produced via immunoSEQ multiplex PCR; TCRdb's table is partial and in-frame only. The sample includes tens of thousands of clones, roughly nine tenths seen only once; the top ten take over 25%. This entry belongs to a study of T cell responses to AZD1222 COVID-19 vaccine. The V and J ends lost 4 bases and 5 bases, in that order; junction bases with no gene match: 7. The CDR3 is made up of 14 amino acids. CDR1 MNHEY and CDR2 SVGAGI come from the germline V gene. Study outcomes and limitations: An increase in Spike-specific TCR breadth and depth was observed after two AZD1222 doses. Baseline serostatus was positive in only a handful of AZD1222 recipients.

The sequence came from an adult who received the AZD1222 COVID-19 vaccine. The sequencing here drew on peripheral blood, taken 28 days after the second AZD1222 dose. The chain recombines TRBV6-5 with TRBJ1-2; 7 bases align to TRBD1. For the CDR3, the DNA is TGTGCCAGCAGTTCTACCAGGGGGTGGTATGGCTACACCTTC. The encoded protein is CASSSTRGWYGYTF.